The sequence of this T cell receptor (beta chain) was determined in a study of shared clonotypes between healthy human individuals. For the study at large: CD4 naive and memory got three plates each, CD8 naive two, CD8 memory one. The study's findings and limits: Clonotype sharing across several donors was observed for roughly 5% of naive CD4 clonotypes.

CD4+ cells underwent separation, giving CD45RA+ naive and CD45RA-negative memory subsets. Comments on this clone: Its cognate antigen is unknown.

Deep level was the assay's run setting. Assay used: immunoSEQ multiplex PCR; TCRdb lists only in-frame clones, some missing. The table shows more than 2 million clones, with 90% to 95% occurring only once. There are 13 residues in the CDR3. The ends were cut back, 5 bases at V and 1 base at J, with 8 bases in the middle. Germline V gene data show CDR1 as MNHNY and CDR2 as SVGAGI (reference sequence). The sample consisted of naive CD4+ T cells sorted from blood. The subset is: CD45RA+ positively selected. The TCR originated in a man younger than 35 in good health. The genes are TRBV6-6 and TRBJ2-5; a possible D gene is TRBD1 (6 bases). The CDR3 coding sequence is TGTGCCAGCAGTCCGGACAGCCAAGAGACCCAGTACTTC. This translates into CASSPDSQETQYF.